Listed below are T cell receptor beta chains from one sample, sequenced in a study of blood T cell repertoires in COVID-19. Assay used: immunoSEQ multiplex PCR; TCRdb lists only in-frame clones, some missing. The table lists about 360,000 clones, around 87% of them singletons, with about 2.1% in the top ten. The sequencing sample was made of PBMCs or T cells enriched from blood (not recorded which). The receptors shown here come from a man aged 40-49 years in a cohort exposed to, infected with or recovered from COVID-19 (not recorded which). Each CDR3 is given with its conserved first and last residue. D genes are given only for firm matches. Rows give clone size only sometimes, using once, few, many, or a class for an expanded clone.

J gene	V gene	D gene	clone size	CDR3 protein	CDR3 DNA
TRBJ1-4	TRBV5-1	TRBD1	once	CASCPQGATNEKLFF	TGCGCCAGCTGTCCGCAGGGGGCAACTAATGAAAAACTGTTTTTT
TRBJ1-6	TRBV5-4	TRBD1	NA	CASSPGQGGNSPLHF	TGTGCCAGCAGCCCTGGACAGGGGGGCAATTCACCCCTCCACTTT
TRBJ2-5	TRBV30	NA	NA	CAWSVISRETQYF	TGTGCCTGGAGTGTAATATCGCGGGAGACCCAGTACTTC
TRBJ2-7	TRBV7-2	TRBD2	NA	CASSPREVKVYEQYF	TGTGCCAGCAGCCCTCGGGAGGTTAAGGTTTACGAGCAGTACTTC
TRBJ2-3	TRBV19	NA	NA	CASSTPFTDTQYF	TGTGCCAGTAGTACTCCCTTCACAGATACGCAGTATTTT
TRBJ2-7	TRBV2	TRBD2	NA	CASRGLAGGEQYF	TGTGCCAGCAGAGGACTAGCGGGAGGCGAGCAGTACTTC
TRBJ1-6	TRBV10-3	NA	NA	CAINTNRDSPLHF	TGTGCCATCAATACCAACAGGGATTCACCCCTCCACTTT
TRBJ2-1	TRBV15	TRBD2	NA	CATSGLAGVYNEQFF	TGTGCCACCAGCGGACTAGCGGGAGTCTACAATGAGCAGTTCTTC
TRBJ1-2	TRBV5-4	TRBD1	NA	CASSPGQTLYGYTF	TGTGCCAGCAGCCCGGGACAGACACTCTATGGCTACACCTTC
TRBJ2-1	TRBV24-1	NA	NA	CATSDSSHFRLYNEQFF	TGTGCCACCAGTGATTCAAGCCACTTCCGACTCTACAATGAGCAGTTCTTC
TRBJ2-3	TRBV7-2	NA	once	CASSPGQNTDTQYF	TGTGCCAGCAGCCCAGGACAGAATACAGATACGCAGTATTTT
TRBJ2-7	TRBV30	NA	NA	CAWKPPGRWGRTPDYEQYF	TGTGCCTGGAAACCGCCAGGACGTTGGGGGCGGACACCCGACTACGAGCAGTACTTC
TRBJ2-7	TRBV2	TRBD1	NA	CATQIGQASYEQYF	TGTGCCACCCAAATAGGACAGGCGTCCTACGAGCAGTACTTC
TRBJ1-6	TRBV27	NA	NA	CASSSLRGNNSPLHF	TGTGCCAGCAGTTCCCTCAGGGGCAATAATTCACCCCTCCACTTT
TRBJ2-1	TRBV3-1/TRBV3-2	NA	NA	CASSQGDTPYNEQFF	TGTGCCAGCAGCCAAGGTGATACTCCCTACAATGAGCAGTTCTTC
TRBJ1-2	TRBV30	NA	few	CAWSSTSYGYTF	TGTGCCTGGAGTTCGACTTCCTATGGCTACACCTTC
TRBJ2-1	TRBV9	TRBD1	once	CASSTYLGQGDEQFF	TGTGCCAGCAGCACCTACCTGGGACAGGGCGATGAGCAGTTCTTC
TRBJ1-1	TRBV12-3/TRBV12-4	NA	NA	CASTGDRTEAFF	TGTGCCAGCACCGGAGACAGAACTGAAGCTTTCTTT
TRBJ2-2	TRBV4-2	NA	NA	CASSLRDSDTGELFF	TGTGCCAGCAGCTTACGGGACTCCGACACCGGGGAGCTGTTTTTT
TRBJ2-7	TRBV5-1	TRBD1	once	CASSLTGELYEQYF	TGCGCCAGCAGCCTAACAGGGGAACTCTACGAGCAGTACTTC
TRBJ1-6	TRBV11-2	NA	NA	CASSLVSSPLHF	TGTGCCAGCAGCTTAGTTAGCTCACCCCTCCACTTT
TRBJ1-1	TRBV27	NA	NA	CASSLLTGNTEAFF	TGTGCCAGCAGTTTATTGACGGGGAACACTGAAGCTTTCTTT
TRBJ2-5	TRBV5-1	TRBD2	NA	CASSSGLAGEIQYF	TGCGCCAGCAGTTCCGGACTAGCGGGAGAGATCCAGTACTTC
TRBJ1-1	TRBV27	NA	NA	CASSSDPQGQPIGTEAFF	TGTGCCAGCAGTTCGGACCCCCAGGGGCAACCTATCGGGACTGAAGCTTTCTTT
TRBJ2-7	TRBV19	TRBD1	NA	CASSIGTGSFYEQYF	TGTGCCAGTAGTATCGGGACAGGTTCCTTTTACGAGCAGTACTTC
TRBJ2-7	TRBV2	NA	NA	CASSDGHSYEQYF	TGTGCCAGCAGTGATGGACACTCGTACGAGCAGTACTTC
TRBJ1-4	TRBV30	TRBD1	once	CAWSVPGGSEKLFF	TGTGCCTGGAGTGTCCCAGGGGGCAGTGAAAAACTGTTTTTT
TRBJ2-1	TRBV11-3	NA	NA	CASSTGPAGGNEQFF	TGTGCCAGCAGCACCGGCCCGGCAGGGGGGAATGAGCAGTTCTTC
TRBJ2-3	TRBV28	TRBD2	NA	CASSSGTSGSSAQYF	TGTGCCAGCAGTTCCGGGACTAGCGGGAGTTCTGCGCAGTATTTT
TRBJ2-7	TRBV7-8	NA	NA	CASSLARQAYEQYF	TGTGCCAGCAGCTTAGCGCGACAGGCCTACGAGCAGTACTTC
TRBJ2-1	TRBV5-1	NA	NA	CASSLGGALNEQFF	TGCGCCAGCAGCTTGGGCGGTGCCCTAAATGAGCAGTTCTTC
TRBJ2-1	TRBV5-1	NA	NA	CASSPASSNEQFF	TGCGCCAGCAGCCCGGCTAGTAGCAATGAGCAGTTCTTC
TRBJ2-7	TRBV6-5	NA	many	CASRSRVGTYEQYF	TGTGCCAGCAGAAGCAGGGTTGGGACCTACGAGCAGTACTTC
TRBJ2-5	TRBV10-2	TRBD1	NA	CASSRDRGPETQYF	TGCGCCAGCAGTCGGGACAGGGGCCCAGAGACCCAGTACTTC
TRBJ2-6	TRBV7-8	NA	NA	CASSLEGAGANVLTF	TGTGCCAGCAGCTTAGAAGGGGCTGGGGCCAACGTCCTGACTTTC
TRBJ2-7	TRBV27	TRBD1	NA	CASSLGTGGAEQYF	TGTGCCAGCAGTTTGGGGACAGGGGGCGCCGAGCAGTACTTC
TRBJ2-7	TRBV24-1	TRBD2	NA	CAGNNTSGSYEQYF	TGTGCCGGCAACAACACTAGCGGGAGTTACGAGCAGTACTTC
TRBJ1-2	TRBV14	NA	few	CASSVAGSGYTF	TGTGCCAGCAGCGTCGCGGGGAGTGGCTACACCTTC
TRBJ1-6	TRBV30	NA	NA	CAWSWKDNYNSPLHF	TGTGCCTGGAGTTGGAAAGACAACTATAATTCACCCCTCCACTTT
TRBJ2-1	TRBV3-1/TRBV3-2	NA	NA	CASSQVSGLYNEQFF	TGTGCCAGCAGCCAAGTCAGCGGACTGTACAATGAGCAGTTCTTC
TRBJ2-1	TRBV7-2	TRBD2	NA	CASSLVRLAVYNEQFF	TGTGCCAGCAGCTTAGTTCGGCTAGCGGTCTACAATGAGCAGTTCTTC
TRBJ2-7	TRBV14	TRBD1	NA	CASSPNDRVGIYEQYF	TGTGCCAGCAGCCCAAACGACAGGGTCGGAATTTACGAGCAGTACTTC
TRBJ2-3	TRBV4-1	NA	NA	CASSQPGLSTDTQYF	TGCGCCAGCAGCCAACCGGGACTGAGCACAGATACGCAGTATTTT
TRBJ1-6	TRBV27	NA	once	CASSSPGSPLHF	TGTGCCAGCAGTTCTCCAGGGTCACCCCTCCACTTT
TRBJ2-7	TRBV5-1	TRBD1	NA	CASSLANRDRGYEQYF	TGCGCCAGCAGCTTGGCTAACCGGGACAGGGGCTACGAGCAGTACTTC